This is a list of T cell receptor beta chains from one sample in a study of T cells in localized non-small cell lung cancer. Using immunoSEQ multiplex PCR, the repertoire was profiled, and TCRdb retains in-frame clones only, with some absent. The sample includes over 40,000 clones, around 87% of them seen just once. This material consisted of peripheral blood, taken before any cancer treatment. The receptors originated from a woman between 18 and 49 years old with stage III lung adenocarcinoma. CDR3s include the opening cysteine and the closing phenylalanine or tryptophan. A D gene is named only where the DNA matches it firmly. Clone size, where shown, is once, few, many, or a class for clones that have expanded.

V: TRBV18; J: TRBJ2-7; size: NA; D: NA; DNA: TGTGCCAGCTCAGGGGACACCTCATTCTACGAGCAGTACTTC; CDR3: CASSGDTSFYEQYF
V: TRBV7-8; J: TRBJ1-4; size: NA; D: NA; DNA: TGTGCCAGCAGCTTACTTTCCGCAACTAATGAAAAACTGTTTTTT; CDR3: CASSLLSATNEKLFF
V: TRBV5-1; J: TRBJ1-6; size: NA; D: TRBD1; DNA: TGCGCCAGCAGCTGGGCTGGGACAGGTGATTCACCCCTCCACTTT; CDR3: CASSWAGTGDSPLHF
V: TRBV4-2; J: TRBJ2-5; size: once; D: TRBD1; DNA: TGTGCCAGCAGCCAGGAGACAGGGGGCGCATCGGAGACCCAGTACTTC; CDR3: CASSQETGGASETQYF
V: TRBV9; J: TRBJ2-7; size: few; D: NA; DNA: TGTGCCAGCAGCGTAGTGCCCGACTCCGGCTACGAGCAGTACTTC; CDR3: CASSVVPDSGYEQYF
V: TRBV4-2; J: TRBJ2-3; size: once; D: NA; DNA: TGTGCCAGCCGGGACTTTCAACAGGCAGATACGCAGTATTTT; CDR3: CASRDFQQADTQYF
V: TRBV6-6; J: TRBJ1-1; size: medium-sized; D: NA; DNA: TGTGCCAGCAGTACATGGACGGGGAAGATGAACACTGAAGCTTTCTTT; CDR3: CASSTWTGKMNTEAFF
V: TRBV7-2; J: TRBJ2-1; size: NA; D: TRBD2; DNA: TGTGCCAGCAGCTTAGCGGGGACTAGCGGGTACAATGAGCAGTTCTTC; CDR3: CASSLAGTSGYNEQFF
V: TRBV21-1; J: TRBJ2-4; size: NA; D: NA; DNA: TGTGCCAGCTCTCTCCGGGGGGTGGCCAAAAACATTCAGTACTTC; CDR3: CASSLRGVAKNIQYF
V: TRBV10-3; J: TRBJ1-2; size: few; D: TRBD1; DNA: TGTGCCATCAGTGAGCCCGGACAGGGATTAAATGGCTACACCTTC; CDR3: CAISEPGQGLNGYTF
V: TRBV6-5; J: TRBJ1-4; size: NA; D: TRBD1; DNA: TGTGCCAGCAGGACCAGGACAGGGTGGGAAAAACTGTTTTTT; CDR3: CASRTRTGWEKLFF
V: TRBV5-6; J: TRBJ1-6; size: NA; D: NA; DNA: TGTGCCAGCAGCTTGGGTGGGGAACAGATCAATTCACCCCTCCACTTT; CDR3: CASSLGGEQINSPLHF
V: TRBV12-5; J: TRBJ2-1; size: NA; D: NA; DNA: TGTGCTAGTGGTTCCGGGAGCTCCTACAATGAGCAGTTCTTC; CDR3: CASGSGSSYNEQFF
V: TRBV7-9; J: TRBJ1-1; size: NA; D: NA; DNA: TGTGCCAGCAGCTTAATGTCCGGAAACACTGAAGCTTTCTTT; CDR3: CASSLMSGNTEAFF
V: TRBV9; J: TRBJ2-1; size: NA; D: TRBD2; DNA: TGTGCCAGCAGCGCTAGCGGGGTTGGATACAATGAGCAGTTCTTC; CDR3: CASSASGVGYNEQFF
V: TRBV6-5; J: TRBJ1-1; size: NA; D: NA; DNA: TGTGCCAGCAGCTCTGGGAACACTGAAGCTTTCTTT; CDR3: CASSSGNTEAFF
V: TRBV2; J: TRBJ1-2; size: few; D: TRBD1; DNA: TGTGCCAGCAGGGACAGGGGGACCAACTATGGCTACACCTTC; CDR3: CASRDRGTNYGYTF
V: TRBV7-6; J: TRBJ2-7; size: few; D: NA; DNA: TGTGCCAGCAGCTTATCCCCAGAAGGCTCCTACGAGCAGTACTTC; CDR3: CASSLSPEGSYEQYF
V: TRBV10-2; J: TRBJ2-7; size: NA; D: NA; DNA: TGCGCCAGCAGTGAGATCCACGAGCAGTACTTC; CDR3: CASSEIHEQYF
V: TRBV5-4; J: TRBJ2-1; size: NA; D: NA; DNA: TGTGCCAGCAGCCTCGATCCCGACAGCTACAATGAGCAGTTCTTC; CDR3: CASSLDPDSYNEQFF
V: TRBV11-3; J: TRBJ2-7; size: NA; D: NA; DNA: TGTGCCAGCAGTCAGGGGGGGATGAACGAGCAGTACTTC; CDR3: CASSQGGMNEQYF
V: TRBV19; J: TRBJ1-6; size: NA; D: NA; DNA: TGTGCCAGTAGGGACACCAATAATTCACCCCTCCACTTT; CDR3: CASRDTNNSPLHF
V: TRBV19; J: TRBJ1-2; size: NA; D: NA; DNA: TGTGCCAGTAGTATAGATCTTCGACAGCCCACCTACACCTTC; CDR3: CASSIDLRQPTYTF
V: TRBV9; J: TRBJ2-5; size: NA; D: TRBD2; DNA: TGTGCCAGCAGCCCGGGGGGGGTTGGGACCCAGTACTTC; CDR3: CASSPGGVGTQYF
V: TRBV2; J: TRBJ2-3; size: NA; D: NA; DNA: TGTGCCAGTGTACCGGGACTTCGCACAGATACGCAGTATTTT; CDR3: CASVPGLRTDTQYF
V: TRBV7-9; J: TRBJ1-1; size: NA; D: NA; DNA: TGTGCCAGCAGCCCCACCCTGGGAGTGATGAACACTGAAGCTTTCTTT; CDR3: CASSPTLGVMNTEAFF
V: TRBV29-1; J: TRBJ1-2; size: NA; D: NA; DNA: TGCAGCGTTGAACCGATACTATGGGGCTATGGCTACACCTTC; CDR3: CSVEPILWGYGYTF
V: TRBV4-2; J: TRBJ2-3; size: NA; D: NA; DNA: TGTGCCAGCAGCCAAGCCCCGACAGATACGCAGTATTTT; CDR3: CASSQAPTDTQYF
V: TRBV11-2; J: TRBJ2-1; size: NA; D: NA; DNA: TGTGCCAGCAGCCCCGGCAGGGAGCAGTTCTTC; CDR3: CASSPGREQFF
V: TRBV9; J: TRBJ1-1; size: NA; D: TRBD1; DNA: TGTGCCAGCAGCGCACAGGGGACACTGAACACTGAAGCTTTCTTT; CDR3: CASSAQGTLNTEAFF
V: TRBV5-1; J: TRBJ1-5; size: few; D: NA; DNA: TGCGCCAGCAGCCACCCGGAGTGGGTCGATTATAGCAATCAGCCCCAGCATTTT; CDR3: CASSHPEWVDYSNQPQHF
V: TRBV4-2; J: TRBJ2-2; size: once; D: NA; DNA: TGTGCCAGCAGCCTTGAGGGAGTTTTCCGGACCGGGGAGCTGTTTTTT; CDR3: CASSLEGVFRTGELFF
V: TRBV6-1; J: TRBJ1-1; size: once; D: NA; DNA: TGTGCCAGCAGTGAATTGATGGGGGCGAACACTGAAGCTTTCTTT; CDR3: CASSELMGANTEAFF
V: TRBV6-4; J: TRBJ1-5; size: NA; D: NA; DNA: TGTGCCAGTAAGCACAGGAGGAACCAGCCCCAGCATTTT; CDR3: CASKHRRNQPQHF
V: TRBV5-4; J: TRBJ1-2; size: NA; D: TRBD1; DNA: TGTGCCAGCAGCGCGCCGACAGGGACCTATGGCTACACCTTC; CDR3: CASSAPTGTYGYTF